This entry concerns a single T cell receptor (beta chain). Antigen specificity is unknown. Other DNA variants within this sample encode the same CDR3. The CDR3 runs 15 residues. The V end was cut by 5 bases, the J end by 0 bases, with 11 bases between. Per germline, CDR1 MNHEY and CDR2 SMNVEV (reference sequence). The data originate from a study of shared clonotypes between healthy human individuals. Study-level background: Researchers assigned three CD4 naive, three CD4 memory, two CD8 naive and one CD8 memory plate to each donor. Whole-study findings and limits: Sharing of clonotypes among donors was expected to vary with sequencing depth. Clonotypes shared by all four sorted-subset donors had higher generation probabilities than non-shared clonotypes.

An approximately 220 ng quantity of DNA, around 30,000 T cell genomes, went into the sorted-subset replicate PCRs. The repertoire was sequenced with immunoSEQ multiplex PCR; TCRdb's copy has only in-frame clones and lacks some. The table has over 2 million clones, around 96% seen once; the top ten hold 0.9% to 1.4%. The naive CD8 fraction comprised CD45RO-negative cells positively selected for CCR7 and excluded terminally differentiated effector memory CD45RA+ cells. Sequencing input: naive CD8+ T cells sorted from blood. The chain is built from TRBV27 and TRBJ1-5, with a weak D call TRBD1 (5 bases). The sequence was obtained from a man between 18 and 35 years old in good health. The chain's CDR3 is CASSLGGFSNQPQHF. The CDR3 bases are TGTGCCAGCAGTCTGGGGGGATTTAGCAATCAGCCCCAGCATTTT.